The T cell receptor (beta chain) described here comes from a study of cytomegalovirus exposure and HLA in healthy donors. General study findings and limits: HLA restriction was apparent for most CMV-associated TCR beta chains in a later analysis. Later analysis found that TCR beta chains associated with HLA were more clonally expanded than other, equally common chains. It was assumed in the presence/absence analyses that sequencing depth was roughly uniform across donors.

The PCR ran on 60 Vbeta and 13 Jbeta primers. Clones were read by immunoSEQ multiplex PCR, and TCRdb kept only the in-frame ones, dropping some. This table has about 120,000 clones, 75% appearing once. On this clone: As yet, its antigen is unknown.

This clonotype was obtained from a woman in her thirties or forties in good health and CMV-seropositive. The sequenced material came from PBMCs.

The CDR3 DNA reads as TGTGCCAGTAGTCTTTGGACAGCAACCGGGGAGCTGTTTTTT. Protein: CASSLWTATGELFF. This sequence joins TRBV19 and TRBJ2-2; TRBD1 might be the D (6 bases). The CDR3 covers 14 residues. From germline, CDR1 is LNHDA and CDR2 SQIVND (reference sequence). V shed 5 bases and J shed 5 bases, with 12 bases lying between them.